This T cell receptor beta chain was sequenced for a study of post-analysis software for immune sequencing data. General observations from the study: Included in a set of four or five TRBV segments more frequent in patients than controls were TRBV5-6, TRBV5-1 and TRBV20-1.

Concerning this clonotype itself: Its antigen is unidentified.

V lost 6 bases to trimming and J lost 8 bases; unmatched junction nucleotides: 3. Germline V CDR1 and CDR2: SGHTA, FQGNSA. CDR3 length: 11 amino acids. Unique molecular identifiers featured in each of the TCR beta cDNA libraries. MiXCR, run by TCRdb on the PCR reads, gives a single entry per CDR3 protein. The sample includes hundreds of thousands of distinct CDR3 sequences, roughly 47% seen only once; the top ten take approximately 1.7%. The TCR comes from a girl aged 10-17 years with multiple sclerosis. The genes are TRBV7-2 and TRBJ1-1; 7 nucleotides match TRBD1. The specimen sequenced was blood. CDR3 sequence (DNA): TGTGCCAGCAGTATGACAGGGGAAGCTTTCTTT. Translation gives CASSMTGEAFF.